The rows below give T cell receptor beta chains drawn from one sample of a study of T cells in Graves' hyperthyroidism and ophthalmopathy. TCRdb used MiXCR to reprocess the multiplex PCR reads, holding one entry per CDR3 protein. Of some 510,000 distinct CDR3 sequences listed, less than 25% are singletons. The sample was blood. The receptors here all came from a man aged 18 to 30 with Graves' hyperthyroidism. Each CDR3 is given with its conserved first and last residue. The order of the fields is CDR3 length, clone size, D gene, J gene, V gene, CDR3 DNA, CDR3 protein. The D gene is left open where the match is weak. Size tells how often a clone was seen (once, few, many) or the class of an expanded clone, and some rows leave it out.

>15|many|TRBD1|TRBJ2-7|TRBV6-5
TGTGCCAGCAGTTACTCGAGGGGACAGTACTACGAGCAGTACTTC
CASSYSRGQYYEQYF
>16|few|TRBD1|TRBJ1-3|TRBV11-2
TGTGCCAGCAGCTTAACTCACAGGGGGCGCGGAAACACCATATATTTT
CASSLTHRGRGNTIYF
>11|NA|NA|TRBJ1-1|TRBV20-1
TGCAGTGCTAGAAGTCCCAGGGAAGCTTTCTTT
CSARSPREAFF
>15|NA|NA|TRBJ2-2|TRBV18
TGTGCCAGCTCACCACAGGTTCCCCCGGCCGGGGAGCTGTTTTTT
CASSPQVPPAGELFF
>16|many|NA|TRBJ1-2|TRBV6-1
TGTGCCAGCAGTGAAGTGGGAACGGCGTCCAGCTATGGCTACACCTTC
CASSEVGTASSYGYTF
>14|NA|TRBD1|TRBJ2-7|TRBV11-2
TGTGCCAGCAGCCCAATCAGGGGGCGGAGCGAGCAGTACTTC
CASSPIRGRSEQYF
>13|NA|NA|TRBJ1-5|TRBV20-1
TGCAGTGCTAGAGATCAGATCGCGGAGCCCCAGCATTTT
CSARDQIAEPQHF
>14|many|NA|TRBJ1-1|TRBV27
TGTGCCAGCAGAGAGACAGCCGCGAACACTGAAGCTTTCTTT
CASRETAANTEAFF
>15|few|NA|TRBJ2-5|TRBV20-1
TGCAGTGCTAGGGCCCCCTCCAGGGCTCAAGAGACCCAGTACTTC
CSARAPSRAQETQYF
>16|NA|NA|TRBJ1-5|TRBV20-1
TGCAGTGCTAGAGCGATTGGACACCGATCCGGCCAGCCCCAGCATTTT
CSARAIGHRSGQPQHF
>15|many|TRBD1|TRBJ1-1|TRBV6-1
TGTGCCAGCAGTGAAAATATGGGACAGGGAACTGAAGCTTTCTTT
CASSENMGQGTEAFF
>16|many|NA|TRBJ2-2|TRBV7-8
TGTGCCAGCAGCTATTTGCGGGCCTCGAACACCGGGGAGCTGTTTTTT
CASSYLRASNTGELFF
>15|many|TRBD1|TRBJ2-7|TRBV28
TGTGCCAGCAGTCGGGCCGGGACAGGCTCCTACGAGCAGTACTTC
CASSRAGTGSYEQYF
>15|NA|NA|TRBJ1-5|TRBV6-5
TGTGCCAGCAGTTACTCGATGGCAGTTTATCAGCCCCAGCATTTT
CASSYSMAVYQPQHF
>16|many|TRBD2|TRBJ2-2|TRBV24-1
TGTGCCACCAGTGACTCTAGCGGGGGGAGAACCGGGGAGCTGTTTTTT
CATSDSSGGRTGELFF
>15|NA|TRBD2|TRBJ2-7|TRBV6-2/TRBV6-3
TGTGCCAGCAGAAGAGGGACTAGCGGCTCCTACGAGCAGTACTTC
CASRRGTSGSYEQYF
>13|NA|NA|TRBJ2-5|TRBV20-1
TGCAGTGCTAGTTTCGGGGGTCTGGAGACCCAGTACTTC
CSASFGGLETQYF
>9|NA|NA|TRBJ2-1|TRBV7-8
TGTGCCAGCAGCAATGAGCAGTTCTTC
CASSNEQFF
>15|NA|TRBD1|TRBJ1-5|TRBV4-2
TGTGCCAGCAGCCAAGCGCAGGGGGGCGGACAGCCCCAGCATTTT
CASSQAQGGGQPQHF
>14|NA|NA|TRBJ1-5|TRBV10-3
TGTGCCATCAGTGCCCAGATGGGAAATCAGCCCCAGCATTTT
CAISAQMGNQPQHF
>15|NA|NA|TRBJ2-5|TRBV12-3/TRBV12-4
TGTGCCAGCAGTTTCGGCGGTTTGGGGGCAGGGACCCAGTACTTC
CASSFGGLGAGTQYF
>15|many|NA|TRBJ1-1|TRBV13
TGTGCCAGCAGCTTAGCCTTCCTGGGGAACACTGAAGCTTTCTTT
CASSLAFLGNTEAFF
>13|many|TRBD1|TRBJ1-1|TRBV30
TGTGCCTGGAGTGACAGGGGGCACGGTGAAGCTTTCTTT
CAWSDRGHGEAFF
>12|many|NA|TRBJ1-5|TRBV20-1
TGCAGTGCCGGACGGGACAATCAGCCCCAGCATTTT
CSAGRDNQPQHF
>13|many|NA|TRBJ1-1|TRBV2
TGTGCCAGCAGCGGGACTCTATGGACTGAAGCTTTCTTT
CASSGTLWTEAFF
>14|many|TRBD2|TRBJ2-5|TRBV12-3/TRBV12-4
TGTGCCAGCAGTCGAGCGGGGGGAGGAGAGACCCAGTACTTC
CASSRAGGGETQYF
>11|many|NA|TRBJ1-2|TRBV2
TGTGCCACCAGAGGTGATTATGGCTACACCTTC
CATRGDYGYTF
>15|NA|TRBD1|TRBJ1-2|TRBV2
TGTGCCAGCAGTGAGATTCGACAGGGGAGCTATGGCTACACCTTC
CASSEIRQGSYGYTF